This TCR beta chain was obtained from a study of T cell responses to AZD1222 COVID-19 vaccine. Method: immunoSEQ multiplex PCR; TCRdb's copy keeps in-frame clones and lacks some. The sample lists about 120,000 clones; over 80% were seen once. Deletions cut 3 bases from V and 10 bases from J, with 4 bases between. The CDR3 is 10 amino acids. Looked up from germline, CDR1 is MGHDK and CDR2 is SYGVNS. A word on this clone: As yet, its antigen is unknown.

Study-level points and caveats: Sampling captured repertoires only after the peak T cell response. After two AZD1222 doses, spike-specific TCR breadth and depth rose versus day 0. Donors in the cohort were predominantly white British and more often female, and clonal diversity was possibly underestimated.

Second-dose intervals of approximately 4 or approximately 12 weeks were pooled. The clonotype originates from an adult who received the AZD1222 COVID-19 vaccine. The rearrangement links TRBV25-1 to TRBJ2-1, with D unresolved. This material consisted of peripheral blood, taken 28 days after the second AZD1222 dose. The CDR3, as DNA: TGTGCCAGCAGTGAGGTGGAGCAGTTCTTC. Its translation: CASSEVEQFF.